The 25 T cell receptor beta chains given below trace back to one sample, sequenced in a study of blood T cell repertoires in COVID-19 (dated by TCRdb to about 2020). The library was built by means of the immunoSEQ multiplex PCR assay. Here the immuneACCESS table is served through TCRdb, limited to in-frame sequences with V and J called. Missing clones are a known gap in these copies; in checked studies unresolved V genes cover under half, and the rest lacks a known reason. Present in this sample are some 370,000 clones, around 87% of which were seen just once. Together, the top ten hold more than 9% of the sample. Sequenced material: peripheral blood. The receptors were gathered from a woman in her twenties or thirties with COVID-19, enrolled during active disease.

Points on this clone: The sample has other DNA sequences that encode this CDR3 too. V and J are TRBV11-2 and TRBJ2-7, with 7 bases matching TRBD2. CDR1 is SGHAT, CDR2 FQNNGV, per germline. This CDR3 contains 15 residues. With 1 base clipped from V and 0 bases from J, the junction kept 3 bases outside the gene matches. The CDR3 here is CASSLAGGPSYEQYF. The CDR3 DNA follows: TGTGCCAGCAGCTTAGCGGGAGGCCCCTCCTACGAGCAGTACTTC. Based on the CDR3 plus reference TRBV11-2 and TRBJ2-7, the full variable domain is EAGVAQSPRYKIIEKRQSVAFWCNPISGHATLYWYQQILGQGPKLLIQFQNNGVVDDSQLPKDRFSAERLKGVDSTLKIQPAKLEDSAVYLCASSLAGGPSYEQYFGPGTRLTVT.

Here the CDR3 reads CASSEYDREYYEQYF. The CDR3 bases are TGTGCCAGCAGTGAATACGACAGGGAATATTACGAGCAGTACTTC. The rearrangement uses TRBV6-1 and TRBJ2-7; 7 nucleotides match TRBD1. V shed 2 bases and J 4 bases; nucleotides not matched to a gene: 8. The CDR3 covers 15 residues. Germline CDR1 reads MNHNS; CDR2 reads SASEGT.

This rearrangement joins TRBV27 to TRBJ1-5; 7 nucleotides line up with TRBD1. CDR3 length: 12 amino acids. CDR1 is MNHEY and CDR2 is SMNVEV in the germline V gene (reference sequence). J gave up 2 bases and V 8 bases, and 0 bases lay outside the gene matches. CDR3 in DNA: TGTGCCAGCGGACAGGGCAATCAGCCCCAGCATTTT. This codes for CASGQGNQPQHF.

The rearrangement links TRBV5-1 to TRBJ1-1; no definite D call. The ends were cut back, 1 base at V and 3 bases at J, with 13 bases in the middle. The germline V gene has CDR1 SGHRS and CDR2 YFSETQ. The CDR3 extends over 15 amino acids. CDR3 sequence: CASSLSSRADTEAFF. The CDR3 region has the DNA TGCGCCAGCAGCTTGTCCAGCCGCGCGGACACTGAAGCTTTCTTT.

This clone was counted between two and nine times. This chain's CDR3 is CASSQLSGYGYTF. The CDR3 region has the DNA TGTGCCAGCAGCCAATTATCCGGCTATGGCTACACCTTC. This rearrangement joins TRBV3-1 (or the pseudogene TRBV3-2) to TRBJ1-2; D is unclear. The V end was cut by 2 bases, the J end by 4 bases, with 8 bases between. The CDR3 contains 13 residues. Per germline, CDR1 LGHDT and CDR2 YNNKEL (reference sequence).

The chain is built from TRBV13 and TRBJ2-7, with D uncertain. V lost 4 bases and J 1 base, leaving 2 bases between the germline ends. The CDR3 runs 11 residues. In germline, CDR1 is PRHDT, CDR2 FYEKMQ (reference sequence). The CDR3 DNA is TGTGCCAGCAGCTCTTCCTACGAGCAGTACTTC. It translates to CASSSSYEQYF.

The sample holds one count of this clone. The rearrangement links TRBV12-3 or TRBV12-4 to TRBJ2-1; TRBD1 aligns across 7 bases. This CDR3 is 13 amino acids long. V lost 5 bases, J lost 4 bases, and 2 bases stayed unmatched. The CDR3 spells CASSRDRYNEQFF. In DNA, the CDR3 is TGTGCCAGCAGTCGGGACAGATACAATGAGCAGTTCTTC.

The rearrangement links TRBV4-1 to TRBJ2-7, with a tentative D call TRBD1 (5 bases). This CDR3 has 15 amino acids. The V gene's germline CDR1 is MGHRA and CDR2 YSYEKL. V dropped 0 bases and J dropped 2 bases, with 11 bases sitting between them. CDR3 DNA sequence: TGCGCCAGCAGCCAAGATCTGGCAGGGACCTACGAGCAGTACTTC. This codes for CASSQDLAGTYEQYF.

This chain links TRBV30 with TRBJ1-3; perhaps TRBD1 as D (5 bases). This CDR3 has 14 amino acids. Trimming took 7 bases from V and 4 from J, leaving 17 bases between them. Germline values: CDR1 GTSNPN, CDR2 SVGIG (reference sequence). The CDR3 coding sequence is TGTGCCTCCCACACCCGGCAGGGCGGAAACACCATATATTTT. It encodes CASHTRQGGNTIYF.

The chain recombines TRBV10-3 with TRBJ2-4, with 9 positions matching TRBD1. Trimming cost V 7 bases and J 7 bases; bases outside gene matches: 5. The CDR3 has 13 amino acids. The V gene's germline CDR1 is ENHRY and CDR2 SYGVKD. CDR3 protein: CAINDRGDNIQYF. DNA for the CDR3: TGTGCCATCAATGACAGGGGGGATAACATTCAGTACTTC.

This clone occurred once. DNA of the CDR3: TGTGCCAGCAGCCAAGGCAGTAACACAGATACGCAGTATTTT. Translation: CASSQGSNTDTQYF. The chain recombines TRBV3-1 (or the pseudogene TRBV3-2) with TRBJ2-3; D uncertain. Trimming took 1 base from V and 2 from J, leaving 7 bases between them. CDR1 and CDR2 from the germline V gene are LGHDT and YNNKEL (reference sequence). The CDR3 spans 14 residues.

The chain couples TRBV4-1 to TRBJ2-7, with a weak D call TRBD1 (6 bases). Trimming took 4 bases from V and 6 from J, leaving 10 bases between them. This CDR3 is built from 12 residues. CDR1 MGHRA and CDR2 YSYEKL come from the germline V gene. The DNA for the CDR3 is TGCGCCAGCAGCCGCCTAGGGGGCGAGCAGTACTTC. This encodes CASSRLGGEQYF.

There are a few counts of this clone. Here the CDR3 reads CATSEKGQGFYNEQFF. The CDR3 DNA reads TGTGCCACCAGTGAGAAGGGACAGGGATTCTACAATGAGCAGTTCTTC. J is TRBJ2-1 and V is TRBV24-1; 9 nucleotides agree with TRBD1. V lost 4 bases to trimming and J lost 3 bases; unmatched junction nucleotides: 6. Germline V lookup: CDR1 KGHDR, CDR2 SFDVKD. This CDR3 is 16 amino acids long.

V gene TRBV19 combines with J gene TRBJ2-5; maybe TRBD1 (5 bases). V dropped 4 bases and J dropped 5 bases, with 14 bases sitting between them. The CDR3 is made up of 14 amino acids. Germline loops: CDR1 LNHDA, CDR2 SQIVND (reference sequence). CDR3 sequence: CASSNQGFQETQYF. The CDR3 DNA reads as TGTGCCAGTAGTAACCAGGGTTTTCAGGAGACCCAGTACTTC.

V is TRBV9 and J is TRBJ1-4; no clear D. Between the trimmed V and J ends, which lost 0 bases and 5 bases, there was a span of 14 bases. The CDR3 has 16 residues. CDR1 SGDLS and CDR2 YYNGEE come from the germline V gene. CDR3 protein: CASSVATGKGNEKLFF. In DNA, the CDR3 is TGTGCCAGCAGCGTAGCTACGGGGAAAGGGAATGAAAAACTGTTTTTT. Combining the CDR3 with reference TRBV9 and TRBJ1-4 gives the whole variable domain DSGVTQTPKHLITATGQRVTLRCSPRSGDLSVYWYQQSLDQGLQFLIQYYNGEERAKGNILERFSAQQFPDLHSELNLSSLELGDSALYFCASSVATGKGNEKLFFGSGTQLSVL.

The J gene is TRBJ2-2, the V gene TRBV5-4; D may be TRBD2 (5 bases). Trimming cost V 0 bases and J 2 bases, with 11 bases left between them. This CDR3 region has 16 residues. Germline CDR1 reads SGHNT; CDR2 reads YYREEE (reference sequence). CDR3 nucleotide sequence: TGTGCCAGCAGCTTGGGAGGGCCCGGTAACACCGGGGAGCTGTTTTTT. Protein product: CASSLGGPGNTGELFF.

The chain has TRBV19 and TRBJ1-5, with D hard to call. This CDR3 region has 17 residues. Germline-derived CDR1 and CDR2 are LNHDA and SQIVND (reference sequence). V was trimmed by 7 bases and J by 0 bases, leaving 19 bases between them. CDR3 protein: CASTSISSFYSNQPQHF. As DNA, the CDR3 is TGTGCCAGTACCTCAATTAGTAGTTTTTATAGCAATCAGCCCCAGCATTTT.

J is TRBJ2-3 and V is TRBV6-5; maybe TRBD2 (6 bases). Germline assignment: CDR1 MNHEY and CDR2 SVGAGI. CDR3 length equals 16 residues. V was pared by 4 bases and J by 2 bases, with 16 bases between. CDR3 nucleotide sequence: TGTGCCAGCAGTTCCCAAACAAGCGGGTTCACAGATACGCAGTATTTT. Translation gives CASSSQTSGFTDTQYF.

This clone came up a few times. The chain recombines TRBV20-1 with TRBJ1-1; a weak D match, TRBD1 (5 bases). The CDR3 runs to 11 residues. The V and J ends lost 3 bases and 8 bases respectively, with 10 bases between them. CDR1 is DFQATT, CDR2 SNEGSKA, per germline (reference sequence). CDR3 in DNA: TGCAGTGCTAGTCGACAGCAAGAAGCTTTCTTT. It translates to CSASRQQEAFF.

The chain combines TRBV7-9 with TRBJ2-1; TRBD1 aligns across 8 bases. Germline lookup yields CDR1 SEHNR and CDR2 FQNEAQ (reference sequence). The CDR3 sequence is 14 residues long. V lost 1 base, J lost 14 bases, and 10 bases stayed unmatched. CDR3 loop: CASSLGQARGRKFF. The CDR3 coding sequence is TGTGCCAGCAGCTTAGGACAAGCCAGGGGGCGGAAGTTCTTC.

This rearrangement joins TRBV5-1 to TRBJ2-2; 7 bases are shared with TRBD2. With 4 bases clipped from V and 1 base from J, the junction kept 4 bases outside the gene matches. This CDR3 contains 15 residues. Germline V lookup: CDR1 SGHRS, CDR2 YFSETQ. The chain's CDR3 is CASSPGLGNTGELFF. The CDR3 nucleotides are TGCGCCAGCAGCCCCGGACTAGGGAACACCGGGGAGCTGTTTTTT.

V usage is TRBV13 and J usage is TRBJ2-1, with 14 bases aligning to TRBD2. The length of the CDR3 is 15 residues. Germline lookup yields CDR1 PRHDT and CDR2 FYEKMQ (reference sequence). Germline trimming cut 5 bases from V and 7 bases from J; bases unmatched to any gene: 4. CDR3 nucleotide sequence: TGTGCCAGCAGCCTGGGACTAGCGGGAGTAAATGAGCAGTTCTTC. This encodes CASSLGLAGVNEQFF.

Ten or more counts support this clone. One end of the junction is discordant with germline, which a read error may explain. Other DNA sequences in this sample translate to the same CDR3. CDR3 nucleotides: TGTGCCAGCAGCCTAGCGGACTCTTATTACAATGAGCAGTTCTTC. Its translation: CASSLADSYYNEQFF. This chain connects TRBV7-9 to TRBJ2-1; 7 bases fit TRBD2. The CDR3 sequence is 15 residues long. Germline V gene sequence: CDR1 SEHNR, CDR2 FQNEAQ (reference sequence).

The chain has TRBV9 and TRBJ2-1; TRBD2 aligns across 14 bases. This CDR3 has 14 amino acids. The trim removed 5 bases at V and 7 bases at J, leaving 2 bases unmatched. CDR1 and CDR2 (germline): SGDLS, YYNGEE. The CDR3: CASRGTSGSNEQFF. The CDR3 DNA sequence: TGTGCCAGCAGGGGGACTAGCGGGAGTAATGAGCAGTTCTTC. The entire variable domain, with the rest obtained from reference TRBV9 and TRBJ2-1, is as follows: DSGVTQTPKHLITATGQRVTLRCSPRSGDLSVYWYQQSLDQGLQFLIQYYNGEERAKGNILERFSAQQFPDLHSELNLSSLELGDSALYFCASRGTSGSNEQFFGPGTRLTVL.

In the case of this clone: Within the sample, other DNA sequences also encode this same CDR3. As DNA, the CDR3 is TGTGCCAGTAGTATCGGCTCCTACAATGAGCAGTTCTTC. Its translation: CASSIGSYNEQFF. The chain combines TRBV19 with TRBJ2-1; D unclear. The CDR3 is made up of 13 amino acids. V was pared by 3 bases and J by 0 bases, with 3 bases between. Germline assignment: CDR1 LNHDA and CDR2 SQIVND (reference sequence).